This TCR beta chain was captured by sequencing in a study of siplizumab effects on memory and regulatory T cells. Remarks on this clone: Its matching antigen is unknown.

Assay used: immunoSEQ multiplex PCR; TCRdb lists only in-frame clones, some missing. The sample lists 95,000 to 100,000 clones; around 90% were seen once. Germline-derived CDR1 and CDR2 are SGHNT and YENEEA. V lost 1 base to trimming and J lost 2 bases; unmatched junction nucleotides: 5. The CDR3 extends over 15 amino acids. Study-wide points: Alloreactive sequences tracing back to unstimulated CD4+ memory cells fell significantly with siplizumab. Unstimulated subsets were the mapping target of only a minor fraction of alloreactive clones.

The receptor comes from a human donor in good health. The material sequenced was non-Treg CD4+ T cells sorted from blood. The V and J genes are TRBV11-3 and TRBJ2-7; TRBD2 agrees at 7 bases. CDR3 sequence (DNA): TGTGCCAGCAGCTTAGCTTCTAGCGGTCCCTACGAGCAGTACTTC. Amino acids: CASSLASSGPYEQYF.